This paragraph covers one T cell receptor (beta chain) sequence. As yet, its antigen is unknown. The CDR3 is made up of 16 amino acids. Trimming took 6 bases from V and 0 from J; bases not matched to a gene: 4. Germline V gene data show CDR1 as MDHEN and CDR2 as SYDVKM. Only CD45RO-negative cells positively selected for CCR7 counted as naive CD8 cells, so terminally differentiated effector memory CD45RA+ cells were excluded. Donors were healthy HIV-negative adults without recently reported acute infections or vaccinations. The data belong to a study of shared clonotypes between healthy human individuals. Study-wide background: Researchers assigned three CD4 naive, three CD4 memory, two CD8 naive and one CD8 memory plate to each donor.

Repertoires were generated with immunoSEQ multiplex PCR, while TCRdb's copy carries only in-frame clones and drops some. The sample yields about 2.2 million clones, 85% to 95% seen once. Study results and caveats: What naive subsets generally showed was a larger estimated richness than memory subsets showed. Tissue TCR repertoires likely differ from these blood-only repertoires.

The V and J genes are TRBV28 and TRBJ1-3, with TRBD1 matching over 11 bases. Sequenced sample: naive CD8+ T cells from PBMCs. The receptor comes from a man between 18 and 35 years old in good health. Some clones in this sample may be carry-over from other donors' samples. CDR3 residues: CASSSGTGGSGNTIYF. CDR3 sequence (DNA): TGTGCCAGCAGCTCCGGGACAGGGGGCTCTGGAAACACCATATATTTT.